These 2 T cell receptor beta chains were all obtained from the same sample, sequenced in a study of regulatory T cells in long-lasting Graves disease. Arm-PCR of CDR3 regions and iRepertoire HTBI primers were the basis on which TCR beta libraries were built. TCRdb re-called the multiplex PCR reads with MiXCR, one entry per CDR3 protein. The table lists 600,000 to 800,000 distinct CDR3 sequences, around 32% of them singletons. Documented time point: persistent/refractory GD, antithyroid drugs over 5 years with positive TRAb. With RNA extracted from PBMCs as input, the TCR library was made. Sequenced material: peripheral blood mononuclear cells (PBMCs), taken when the disease was refractory, from a patient treated with antithyroid drugs. The receptor set was obtained from a female donor with Graves disease.

The chain links TRBV6-1 to TRBJ1-2, with a tentative D call TRBD1 (6 bases). Germline lookup yields CDR1 MNHNS and CDR2 SASEGT. With 2 bases removed from V and 0 bases from J, the gap between germline ends came to 13 bases. The CDR3 extends over 16 amino acids. CDR3 amino acids: CASSELKQGPNYGYTF. DNA of the CDR3: TGTGCCAGCAGTGAACTGAAACAGGGACCTAACTATGGCTACACCTTC.

This clonotype was seen repeatedly, ten times or more. The chain joins TRBV28 to TRBJ1-1; unclear D gene. Germline CDR1 is MDHEN and CDR2 is SYDVKM. CDR3 size: 11 residues. V gave up 7 bases and J gave up 1 base, with 4 bases separating them. CDR3 DNA: TGTGCCAGCAAGGCGAACACTGAAGCTTTCTTT. Translated: CASKANTEAFF.